These 29 T cell receptor beta chains share one sample of origin, sequenced in a study of blood T cell repertoires in COVID-19. Profiled with immunoSEQ multiplex PCR; TCRdb holds only in-frame clones, not every one. Seen here are about 250,000 clones, 88% observed once, and the top ten hold 0.65% to 0.9%. The sequenced sample consisted of peripheral blood. Receptor source: a woman in her thirties with acute or convalescent COVID-19.

The J gene is TRBJ2-7, the V gene TRBV19; D not certain. There are 13 residues in the CDR3. The germline CDR1 and CDR2 sequences are LNHDA and SQIVND (reference sequence). V lost 1 base and J lost 4, with 8 bases in between. The CDR3 sequence is CASSIGSQYEQYF. In nucleotides, the CDR3 is TGTGCCAGTAGTATAGGGAGCCAATACGAGCAGTACTTC.

V gene TRBV5-4 combines with J gene TRBJ2-7; D is ambiguous. From germline, CDR1 is SGHNT and CDR2 YYREEE (reference sequence). The CDR3 spans 14 residues. Trimming shortened V by 0 bases and J by 3 bases, and 10 bases separated the two germline ends. DNA for the CDR3: TGTGCCAGCAGCTTGGACGTCGTAGACTACGAGCAGTACTTC. Residues: CASSLDVVDYEQYF.

The chain couples TRBV28 to TRBJ1-4, with D perhaps matching TRBD1 (6 bases). The V end lost 7 bases, the J end lost 4 bases, and 16 bases lay between the germline ends. This CDR3 region has 15 residues. The germline gives CDR1 MDHEN, CDR2 SYDVKM. Here the CDR3 DNA reads TGTGCCAGCACCCAAGGGGGGGCTGGTAATGAAAAACTGTTTTTT. Its translation: CASTQGGAGNEKLFF. Together with reference TRBV28 and TRBJ1-4, the CDR3 gives the full variable domain: DVKVTQSSRYLVKRTGEKVFLECVQDMDHENMFWYRQDPGLGLRLIYFSYDVKMKEKGDIPEGYSVSREKKERFSLILESASTNQTSMYLCASTQGGAGNEKLFFGSGTQLSVL.

CDR3: CASSLTWTSSYEQYF. DNA for the CDR3: TGTGCCAGCAGTTTAACCTGGACTAGCTCCTACGAGCAGTACTTC. V is TRBV27 and J is TRBJ2-7; 7 bases map to TRBD2. V lost 2 bases to trimming and J lost 0 bases; unmatched junction nucleotides: 4. CDR3 length equals 15 residues. The germline CDR1 and CDR2 sequences are MNHEY and SMNVEV (reference sequence).

This clone was detected ten times or more. The CDR3 reads CASSSPTGAGNTIYF. CDR3 nucleotide sequence: TGTGCCAGCAGCTCCCCGACAGGGGCTGGAAACACCATATATTTT. This rearrangement joins TRBV5-6 to TRBJ1-3; 8 bases line up with TRBD1. The germline V gene has CDR1 SGHDT and CDR2 YYEEEE. V was clipped by 3 bases and J by 2 bases; unmatched bases: 4. The CDR3 covers 15 residues. Full variable domain (outside the CDR3, taken from reference TRBV5-6 and TRBJ1-3): DAGVTQSPTHLIKTRGQQVTLRCSPKSGHDTVSWYQQALGQGPQFIFQYYEEEERQRGNFPDRFSGHQFPNYSSELNVNALLLGDSALYLCASSSPTGAGNTIYFGEGSWLTVV.

V gene TRBV7-2 combines with J gene TRBJ2-5; D gene uncertain. Trimming cost V 5 bases and J 7 bases, with 8 bases left between them. Germline V gene data show CDR1 as SGHTA and CDR2 as FQGNSA. This CDR3 spans 11 amino acids. In DNA form, the CDR3 reads TGTGCCAGCAGCGTGTCCGGGACCCAGTACTTC. It specifies CASSVSGTQYF.

The chain employs TRBV3-1 (or the pseudogene TRBV3-2) and TRBJ1-1; D is ambiguous. Trimming stripped 4 bases from V and 7 bases from J, with 19 bases between. Germline V gene lookup returns CDR1 LGHDT and CDR2 YNNKEL (reference sequence). The CDR3 covers 15 residues. CDR3 sequence: CASSPTWEGAYEAFF. The CDR3 DNA is TGTGCCAGCAGCCCCACCTGGGAGGGCGCCTATGAAGCTTTCTTT.

The chain joins TRBV12-3 or TRBV12-4 to TRBJ1-2; a possible D gene is TRBD1 (6 bases). The CDR3 is 13 residues long. V lost 5 bases, J lost 8 bases, and 15 bases lay in between. The CDR3 loop reads CASSPQGLRGYTF. The CDR3 coding sequence is TGTGCCAGCAGTCCTCAGGGGTTGCGAGGCTACACCTTC.

This clone was seen just once. The V gene is TRBV6-5, the J gene TRBJ2-2; maybe TRBD1 (5 bases). Germline CDR1 is MNHEY and CDR2 is SVGAGI. V shed 6 bases and J shed 1 base, with 9 bases lying between them. The CDR3 is 14 amino acids. CDR3 amino acids: CASRTQGNTGELFF. For the CDR3, the DNA is TGTGCCAGCAGGACTCAGGGGAACACCGGGGAGCTGTTTTTT.

The rearrangement links TRBV5-4 to TRBJ1-5; TRBD1 matches 8 bases. The germline V gene has CDR1 SGHNT and CDR2 YYREEE (reference sequence). After removal of 4 bases from V and 2 bases from J, the junction contained 2 bases not matched to a gene. This CDR3 has 14 residues. The CDR3 sequence is CASSDRGGNQPQHF. CDR3 nucleotide sequence: TGTGCCAGCAGCGACAGGGGTGGCAATCAGCCCCAGCATTTT.

The chain couples TRBV9 to TRBJ1-5; 8 bases line up with TRBD1. The CDR3 length is 14 residues. J lost 6 bases, V lost 2 bases, and 4 bases had no gene match. Per germline, CDR1 SGDLS and CDR2 YYNGEE. CDR3 region: CASSVQDRGQPQHF. Written as DNA, the CDR3 is TGTGCCAGCAGCGTTCAAGACAGGGGTCAGCCCCAGCATTTT.

The DNA for the CDR3 is TGCGCCAGCAGTGCGGGGACTAGCGGGAGTTGGGATACGCAGTATTTT. Translating gives CASSAGTSGSWDTQYF. The V call is TRBV10-1, the J call TRBJ2-3; 14 bases are shared with TRBD2. The ends lost 4 bases at V and 6 bases at J; junction bases unmatched: 6. Germline CDR1 WNHNN, CDR2 SYGVQD (reference sequence). CDR3 length: 16 amino acids.

This chain connects TRBV21-1 to TRBJ1-1. TRBV21-1 is a documented pseudogene. This CDR3 is built from 16 residues. DNA for the CDR3: TGTGCCAGCAGCAAAGGGCGGGGGCTAATATGGTCCTGTGCTTTCTTT. Protein product: CASSKGRGLIWSCAFF.

The chain links TRBV7-8 to TRBJ1-6, with 8 bases matching TRBD1. V lost 4 bases to trimming and J lost 6 bases; unmatched junction nucleotides: 2. The CDR3 loop spans 14 amino acids. Germline assignment: CDR1 SGHVS and CDR2 FQNEAQ. DNA for the CDR3: TGTGCCAGCAGCTCGGACAGGGCTAATTCACCCCTCCACTTT. The encoded protein is CASSSDRANSPLHF. Based on the CDR3 plus reference TRBV7-8 and TRBJ1-6, the full variable domain is GAGVSQSPRYKVAKRGQDVALRCDPISGHVSLFWYQQALGQGPEFLTYFQNEAQLDKSGLPSDRFFAERPEGSVSTLKIQRTQQEDSAVYLCASSSDRANSPLHFGNGTRLTVT.

This clone was found a few times. The genes are TRBV25-1 and TRBJ1-1, with a weak D call TRBD1 (5 bases). The V gene's germline CDR1 is MGHDK and CDR2 SYGVNS. This CDR3 is 15 amino acids long. Between the trimmed V and J ends, which lost 3 bases and 0 bases, there was a span of 11 bases. CDR3: CASSETVGVNTEAFF. The CDR3 DNA follows: TGTGCCAGCAGTGAGACAGTCGGAGTGAACACTGAAGCTTTCTTT.

As for this clone: The sample carries other DNA sequences with the same CDR3. The rearrangement links TRBV7-2 to TRBJ2-6; the match to TRBD2 covers 7 bases. V was pared by 3 bases and J by 0 bases, with 2 bases of the junction left unmatched. Germline CDR1 reads SGHTA; CDR2 reads FQGNSA. The CDR3 contains 16 residues. CDR3 loop: CASSLRGSSGANVLTF. The CDR3 coding sequence is TGTGCCAGCAGCTTGCGGGGGAGCTCTGGGGCCAACGTCCTGACTTTC.

This clone turned up a few times. The chain carries TRBV30 and TRBJ2-2; D remains unclear. Trimming stripped 0 bases from V and 6 bases from J, with 5 bases between. The CDR3 loop spans 12 amino acids. Germline V gives CDR1 GTSNPN, CDR2 SVGIG (reference sequence). The CDR3 reads CAWSVASGELFF. The CDR3 DNA sequence: TGTGCCTGGAGTGTAGCCTCCGGGGAGCTGTTTTTT.

J is TRBJ2-3 and V is TRBV5-4; D is possibly TRBD1 (6 bases). The CDR3 runs to 14 residues. CDR1 and CDR2 (germline): SGHNT, YYREEE (reference sequence). The ends were cut back, 0 bases at V and 6 bases at J, with 11 bases in the middle. CDR3 protein: CASSLVGGSDTQYF. The CDR3 DNA follows: TGTGCCAGCAGCTTGGTAGGGGGTTCGGATACGCAGTATTTT. The full variable domain, completed using reference TRBV5-4 and TRBJ2-3, is ETGVTQSPTHLIKTRGQQVTLRCSSQSGHNTVSWYQQALGQGPQFIFQYYREEENGRGNFPPRFSGLQFPNYSSELNVNALELDDSALYLCASSLVGGSDTQYFGPGTRLTVL.

The CDR3 sequence is CASSGTSGSRDTQYF. The DNA of the CDR3 is TGCGCCAGCAGCGGGACTAGCGGGAGTAGGGATACGCAGTATTTT. This sequence joins TRBV5-1 and TRBJ2-3; 14 bases are shared with TRBD2. The J segment lost 6 bases and the V segment lost 4 bases, leaving 4 bases of the junction unmatched. Germline V CDR1 and CDR2: SGHRS, YFSETQ. This CDR3 has 15 residues. The full variable domain, with the rest looked up from reference TRBV5-1 and TRBJ2-3, is KAGVTQTPRYLIKTRGQQVTLSCSPISGHRSVSWYQQTPGQGLQFLFEYFSETQRNKGNFPGRFSGRQFSNSRSEMNVSTLELGDSALYLCASSGTSGSRDTQYFGPGTRLTVL.

This chain joins TRBV30 and TRBJ2-2; D is unresolved. The CDR3 runs to 16 residues. Per the germline V gene, CDR1 is GTSNPN and CDR2 is SVGIG (reference sequence). Trimming cost V 0 bases and J 6 bases, with 17 bases left between them. The CDR3: CAWSVLSGLISGELFF. For the CDR3, the DNA is TGTGCCTGGAGTGTCCTGTCCGGGTTAATCTCCGGGGAGCTGTTTTTT.

The sample holds a few counts of this clone. This chain uses TRBV24-1 with TRBJ2-1, with D possibly TRBD1 on 5 matching bases. Germline CDR1 and CDR2: KGHDR and SFDVKD. The V end lost 1 base, the J end lost 9 bases, and 6 bases lay between the germline ends. This CDR3 has 12 residues. CDR3 nucleotide sequence: TGTGCCACCAGTGATTTAGGGGCTGAGCAGTTCTTC. This codes for CATSDLGAEQFF.

The chain recombines TRBV2 with TRBJ1-3; no clear D. CDR3 size: 13 residues. Trimming pared 4 bases from V and 1 base from J, leaving 5 bases between. Germline CDR1 and CDR2: SNHLY and FYNNEI. Here the CDR3 reads CASSVSSGNTIYF. The CDR3, as DNA: TGTGCCAGCAGTGTTTCTTCTGGAAACACCATATATTTT.

This clone appeared once. This chain connects TRBV29-1 to TRBJ1-1; a weak D match, TRBD1 (6 bases). The V end was cut by 5 bases, the J end by 0 bases, with 19 bases between. The CDR3 runs to 16 residues. Germline CDR1 SQVTM, CDR2 ANQGSEA. The CDR3 bases are TGCAGCGTTCAACCTCGACAGGTCCCTATGAACACTGAAGCTTTCTTT. Protein sequence: CSVQPRQVPMNTEAFF.

This chain links TRBV29-1 with TRBJ2-7; 11 positions agree with TRBD1. V shed 4 bases, J shed 5 bases, and the junction held 4 bases outside the gene matches. This CDR3 comprises 13 residues. In germline, CDR1 is SQVTM, CDR2 ANQGSEA. The CDR3 protein is CSVVGQGVHEQYF. The CDR3 region has the DNA TGCAGCGTTGTGGGACAGGGGGTCCACGAGCAGTACTTC.

V is TRBV4-3 and J is TRBJ2-6, with 9 bases aligning to TRBD1. The CDR3 loop spans 17 amino acids. CDR1 is LGHNA, CDR2 YSLEER, per germline. V lost 2 bases and J lost 4; bases outside the gene matches: 6. This chain's CDR3 is CASSQQTGGSGANVLTF. The CDR3 nucleotides read TGCGCCAGCAGCCAACAAACAGGGGGCTCGGGGGCCAACGTCCTGACTTTC.

The chain combines TRBV5-1 with TRBJ1-2; 8 bases fit TRBD1. CDR1 and CDR2 from the germline V gene are SGHRS and YFSETQ. The CDR3 is 13 amino acids. V was clipped by 4 bases and J by 8 bases; unmatched bases: 7. CDR3 in DNA: TGCGCCAGCAGCCAAGGACAGGGCTGGGGCTACACCTTC. This sequence encodes CASSQGQGWGYTF.

CDR3 region: CASSVDRDQPQHF. The CDR3 DNA is TGTGCCAGCAGCGTAGACAGGGATCAGCCCCAGCATTTT. The chain carries TRBV9 and TRBJ1-5, with a weak D call TRBD1 (6 bases). The CDR3 is 13 amino acids. V lost 0 bases and J lost 5, with 6 bases in between. The germline CDR1 and CDR2 sequences are SGDLS and YYNGEE.

This rearrangement joins TRBV30 to TRBJ1-5; possible D gene TRBD1, 6 bases. V was cut by 1 base and J by 6 bases, with 10 bases left in between. This CDR3 has 13 amino acids. Germline V lookup: CDR1 GTSNPN, CDR2 SVGIG (reference sequence). The CDR3 here is CAWSGRGTQPQHF. As DNA, the CDR3 is TGTGCCTGGAGTGGTAGGGGGACTCAGCCCCAGCATTTT.

This chain connects TRBV4-1 to TRBJ1-4, with 9 positions matching TRBD1. CDR3 length: 15 amino acids. J was trimmed by 7 bases and V by 5 bases; bases with no gene match: 8. Germline V lookup: CDR1 MGHRA, CDR2 YSYEKL. The CDR3 region is CASSVQGAGGEKLFF. CDR3 nucleotide sequence: TGCGCCAGCAGCGTACAGGGGGCGGGGGGTGAAAAACTGTTTTTT.